The source of this T cell receptor beta chain is a study of follicular helper T cells after annual influenza vaccination. About the study: Across the 2013-2014, 2014-2015 and 2015-2016 vaccination seasons, some subjects were resampled.

On this clone: Antigen specificity is unknown.

Germline V gene data show CDR1 as SGHRS and CDR2 as YFSETQ. The CDR3 covers 14 residues. Between the trimmed V and J ends, which lost 2 bases and 4 bases, there was a span of 9 bases. Study-level points and caveats: Yearly vaccinations repeatedly recalled conserved clonotypes in ICOS+CD38+ cTfh.

The time point denotes: 2015-2016 season, pre-vaccination. Subjects lived in the community and lacked influenza vaccine within the prior 6 months. Donors with HIV/AIDS, active malignancy, immunomodulators or active illness were excluded. Sequencing was performed with immunoSEQ multiplex PCR; in TCRdb, only in-frame clones are kept and a portion is missing. The top ten hold approximately 3.8% of the sample, which has over 10,000 clones, over 70% seen once. The sample in question was CXCR5+ CD38- circulating T follicular helper cells from blood, obtained on the day of influenza vaccination. Subset indicated: circulating Tfh, non-naive CD4+CXCR5+PD-1+ (ICOS+CD38+ or ICOS-CD38-). The TCR comes from an adult who received the influenza vaccine. V and J are TRBV5-1 and TRBJ2-2, with D tentatively TRBD1 or TRBD2 (5 bases each). As DNA, the CDR3 is TGCGCCAGCAGCTTTGGGGGTAGCACCGGGGAGCTGTTTTTT. Residues: CASSFGGSTGELFF.